This T cell receptor beta chain was observed in a study of blood T cell repertoires in COVID-19. Only in-frame clones appear in the TCRdb table, and some are missing; sequencing was by immunoSEQ multiplex PCR. The sample has about 43,000 clones, more than 65% seen once; the top ten hold about a quarter. The sample consisted of peripheral blood. The TCR originated in a woman aged 60-75 years with acute or convalescent COVID-19.

CDR3 sequence (DNA): TGTGCCAGCAGCCATCGGACAGGGGTCCACGAGCAGTACTTC. The encoded protein is CASSHRTGVHEQYF. The chain uses TRBV5-4 and TRBJ2-7, with TRBD1 identical over 9 bases. After removal of 4 bases from V and 5 bases from J, the junction contained 7 bases not matched to a gene. The CDR3 contains 14 residues. Germline V gene sequence: CDR1 SGHNT, CDR2 YYREEE (reference sequence).